This record looks at one T cell receptor beta chain sequence and its context. Only one count was recorded for this clone. Which antigen it targets is not known. No much larger clone exists at a distance of one base, and base qualities are not known. TCRbeta CDR3 regions were amplified from genomic DNA using the immunoSEQ Assay, a bias-controlled multiplex PCR. In the original analysis: Nucleated cell counts per sample were estimated from amplification of reference gene primers within the assay. To quantify the absolute abundance of each unique TCRbeta CDR3 rearrangement, sequence reads were collapsed and filtered. Productive Simpson clonality was computed per sample as the square root of Simpson's diversity index over productive rearrangements. TCRdb took this table from immuneACCESS and kept in-frame rearrangements with V and J called. Such tables lack part of the clones; where checked against another copy, unresolved V genes explain under half of the gap, and the rest is unexplained. That table supplies the V and J calls and clone size; D and trimming were determined from the DNA. The table for this sample lists about 440,000 clones; about 90% of them were counted only once. The top ten hold about 2.1% of the sample.

The data derive from a study of blood T cell repertoires in COVID-19 (TCRdb year 2020). With respect to the entire study: Collaborator samples came from the United States, Italy and Spain and covered acute and convalescent phases of COVID-19. The prospective study material was composed of cDNA or gDNA derived from T cells, B-cell-depleted T cells, or PBMCs. The samples were drawn from the first 160 participants of the ongoing ImmuneRACE study and from some 1,300 subjects provided by 6 global collaborators. The sample metadata nearly always contained a de-identified subject ID, COVID-19 status, age in years and sex. Where HLA class I and class II types were available, the types were taken from metadata supplied by the sample provider, not from assay-based typing. The repertoires were released in a freely available public database intended as a resource for research on the immune response to SARS-CoV-2. The dataset comprised deeply sampled blood TCRbeta repertoires from subjects exposed to, actively infected with, or recovered from COVID-19. The research as a whole found: How much clinical and demographic metadata was included differed by source and by participant, and the metadata was provided uncurated.

Enrolling through a virtual design, the prospective study's participants ranged in age from roughly 18 to 90 years and lived across 24 United States geographic areas. Cohort assignment in the prospective study relied on participant-reported clinical history from a screening survey and a study questionnaire. In the prospective study, whole blood, serum and a nasopharyngeal or oropharyngeal swab were collected from each participant by mobile phlebotomists. Additional blood draws and questionnaires over an approximately 2-month period could optionally be provided by prospective study participants. Before DNA extraction, blood samples from the prospective study were shipped at room temperature or frozen. The sample comprised PBMCs or T cells enriched from blood (not recorded which). This receptor was identified in a woman aged 18-29 years with acute COVID-19.

CDR3 loop: CASSLDTGGPPEYF. The DNA sequence is as follows: TGTGCCAGCAGCTTGGACACGGGAGGGCCCCCCGAGTACTTC. The chain is encoded by TRBV5-5 joined to TRBJ2-7; 8 of the junction bases match TRBD2. The CDR3 spans 14 residues, from the cysteine through the phenylalanine. Only CDR3 DNA remains: 42 bases, in frame from the first base. The germline V gene (reference sequence) provides CDR1 SGHKS and CDR2 YYEKEE. V ends up 0 bases short and J 11 bases short, with an unmatched junction base count of 10.